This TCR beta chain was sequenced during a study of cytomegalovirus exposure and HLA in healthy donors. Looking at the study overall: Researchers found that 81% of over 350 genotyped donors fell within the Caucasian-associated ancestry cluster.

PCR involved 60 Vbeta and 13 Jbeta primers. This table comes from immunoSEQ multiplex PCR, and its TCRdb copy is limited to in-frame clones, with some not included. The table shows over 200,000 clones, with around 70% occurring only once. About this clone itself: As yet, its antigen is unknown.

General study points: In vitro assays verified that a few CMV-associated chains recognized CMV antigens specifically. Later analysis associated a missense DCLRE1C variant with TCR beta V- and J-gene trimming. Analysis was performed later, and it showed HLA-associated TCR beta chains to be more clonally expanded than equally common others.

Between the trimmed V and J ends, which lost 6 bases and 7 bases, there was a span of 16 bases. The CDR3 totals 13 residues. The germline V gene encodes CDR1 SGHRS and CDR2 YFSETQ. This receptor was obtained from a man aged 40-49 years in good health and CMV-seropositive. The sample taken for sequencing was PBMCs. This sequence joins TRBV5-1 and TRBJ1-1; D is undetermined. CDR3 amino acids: CASNGPDSGEAFF. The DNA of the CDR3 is TGCGCCAGCAATGGACCGGACTCCGGTGAAGCTTTCTTT.